This TCR beta chain is drawn from a study of cytomegalovirus exposure and HLA in healthy donors. This clone was detected once. The method was immunoSEQ multiplex PCR; TCRdb's version includes in-frame clones alone and lacks a portion of them. Here the sample spans some 140,000 clones, around 83% being singletons. Germline V gene sequence: CDR1 SGHRS, CDR2 YFSETQ. V was clipped by 0 bases and J by 2 bases, with 21 bases between them. The CDR3 consists of 18 residues. Source material: PBMCs. The rearrangement links TRBV5-1 to TRBJ2-7; perhaps TRBD1 as D (6 bases). The clonotype originates from a human donor in good health. The CDR3 here is CASSLAGGRRYPTYEQYF. The CDR3 DNA reads as TGCGCCAGCAGCTTGGCTGGGGGCCGCCGCTACCCCACCTACGAGCAGTACTTC.